The present TCR beta chain was sequenced within a study of early T cells in non-severe SARS-CoV-2 infection. TCRdb analysed the 5' RACE reads with MiXCR anew, one entry per CDR3 protein. This table has fewer than 100,000 distinct CDR3 sequences, about 12% appearing once. V was clipped by 0 bases and J by 4 bases, with 14 bases between them. In germline, CDR1 is SGDLS, CDR2 YYNGEE. The CDR3 loop spans 15 amino acids. In its sample, this clonotype was seen many times. This chain connects TRBV9 to TRBJ2-7; maybe TRBD2 (6 bases). Sample: whole blood. This TCR was sampled from an adult who was a healthcare worker with PCR-confirmed SARS-CoV-2 infection or an uninfected control (not recorded which). CDR3 amino acids: CASSVGLAREYEQYF. CDR3 sequence (DNA): TGTGCCAGCAGCGTAGGTCTAGCGAGGGAATACGAGCAGTACTTC.